The subject of this entry is one T cell receptor beta chain. As every portion of the isolated RNA was reverse transcribed, the sequencing read expressed TCRB transcripts. Profiling relied on immunoSEQ multiplex PCR, and the TCRdb table lists in-frame clones only, not all of them. There are about 450,000 clones in the sample; over 9.5% occur only once, and 0.035% to 0.05% lies in the top ten. V gave up 6 bases and J gave up 4 bases, with 16 bases separating them. Germline loops: CDR1 MNHEY, CDR2 SVGAGI. This CDR3 is built from 14 residues. The data were taken from a study of beta chain features in type 1 diabetes.

Sequenced input: naive CD4+ T cells from blood. The chain uses TRBV6-5 and TRBJ2-7, with D perhaps TRBD1 (6 bases). The clonotype was recovered from a woman aged 18-29 years in good health. The CDR3 DNA follows: TGTGCCAGCAGCCCCAGGGCAGGGGCTTACGAGCAGTACGTC. It translates to CASSPRAGAYEQYV.